The 20 T cell receptor beta chains presented below share a single source sample, sequenced in a study of CD8+CD57+ T cells in acquired aplastic anemia. Both TCR beta VDJ combination and CDR3 sequence profiling were carried out. Genomic DNA was the template for this profiling. MiXCR was run by TCRdb on the reads, yielding one entry per CDR3 protein. The table records around 200,000 distinct CDR3 sequences, about half of them present only once. It was patients with CD8+CD57+ cell expansion by flow cytometry who were chosen for sequencing. Material for sequencing was sorted CD4+, CD8+, or CD8+CD57+ T cells (not recorded which) from PBMCs. All receptors come from a human donor with aplastic anemia.

The table lists this clonotype with many counts. The chain links TRBV15 to TRBJ2-2; possibly TRBD1 or TRBD2 for D (5 bases each). Germline values: CDR1 LNHNV, CDR2 YYDKDF (reference sequence). Trimming cost V 5 bases and J 4 bases, with 14 bases left between them. This CDR3 has 15 residues. CDR3 sequence reads: CATSGRVGVTGELFF. The CDR3 DNA follows: TGTGCCACCAGCGGAAGGGTGGGGGTCACCGGGGAGCTGTTTTTT.

The sample holds many counts of this clonotype. The chain couples TRBV9 to TRBJ1-4; D uncertain. Germline V lookup: CDR1 SGDLS, CDR2 YYNGEE. The CDR3 has 15 amino acids. V lost 0 bases and J lost 5, with 11 bases in between. The DNA for the CDR3 is TGTGCCAGCAGCGTAGATCTGGGAACGAATGAAAAACTGTTTTTT. This gives the protein CASSVDLGTNEKLFF.

Many counts were recorded for this clonotype. The CDR3 DNA follows: TGTGCCAGCAGGCCCAGGGGGCAAAGGGGAAACACCATATATTTT. It is translated as CASRPRGQRGNTIYF. V usage is TRBV6-1 and J usage is TRBJ1-3; 8 bases line up with TRBD1. V was clipped by 6 bases and J by 4 bases; unmatched bases: 8. The CDR3 sequence is 15 residues long. The germline V gene encodes CDR1 MNHNS and CDR2 SASEGT.

This clonotype was seen repeatedly, ten times or more. V is TRBV29-1 and J is TRBJ1-1; D might be TRBD1 (6 bases). Looked up from germline, CDR1 is SQVTM and CDR2 is ANQGSEA. Deletions cut 4 bases from V and 6 bases from J, with 9 bases between. The CDR3 consists of 11 residues. For the CDR3, the DNA is TGCAGCGTTGGGGGGGCAGCTGAAGCTTTCTTT. This codes for CSVGGAAEAFF.

This clonotype was observed at least ten times. The J gene is TRBJ1-6, the V gene TRBV12-3 or TRBV12-4, with 7 bases fitting TRBD1. The CDR3 spans 16 residues. V was clipped by 5 bases and J by 2 bases; unmatched bases: 6. The DNA for the CDR3 is TGTGCCAGCAGTGACGACAGGGCGGCCTATAATTCACCCCTCCACTTT. It is translated as CASSDDRAAYNSPLHF.

Regarding this clonotype: A read error is possible here, since a much larger clone lies one base away. The V call is TRBV7-9, the J call TRBJ2-2; 7 nucleotides match TRBD1. This CDR3 region has 14 residues. Germline CDR1 and CDR2: SEHNR and FQNEAQ (reference sequence). In DNA, the CDR3 is TGTGCCGGCAGCCGGCAGGGGGAAACCGGGGAGCTGTTTTTT. Translating it yields CAGSRQGETGELFF.

The chain carries TRBV2 and TRBJ2-2, with TRBD2 matching over 7 bases. J was trimmed by 7 bases and V by 7 bases; bases with no gene match: 3. The germline V gene has CDR1 SNHLY and CDR2 FYNNEI. The CDR3 loop spans 12 amino acids. The CDR3 reads CASKRTSGELFF. For the CDR3, the DNA is TGTGCCAGCAAACGGACTAGCGGGGAGCTGTTTTTT.

This chain uses TRBV2 with TRBJ2-6, with D perhaps being TRBD1 or TRBD2 (5 bases each). Germline CDR1 is SNHLY and CDR2 is FYNNEI. Trimming left V 4 bases short and J 3 bases short, with 13 bases between. The CDR3 has 16 amino acids. CDR3 protein: CASSVDGGSGANVLTF. In DNA form, the CDR3 reads TGTGCCAGCAGTGTTGATGGGGGAAGTGGGGCCAACGTCCTGACTTTC.

The V call is TRBV20-1, the J call TRBJ1-5; TRBD1 might be the D (5 bases). There are 17 residues in the CDR3. Germline V gene data show CDR1 as DFQATT and CDR2 as SNEGSKA (reference sequence). Trimming pared 3 bases from V and 6 bases from J, leaving 24 bases between. The CDR3 region is CSARVQVEGIGTQPQHF. CDR3 in DNA: TGCAGTGCTAGGGTCCAAGTGGAGGGGATCGGTACTCAGCCCCAGCATTTT.

In its sample, this clonotype was seen many times. J is TRBJ2-7 and V is TRBV7-6, with D maybe TRBD1 (5 bases). From germline, CDR1 is SGHVS and CDR2 FNYEAQ. CDR3 length: 15 amino acids. The V end was cut by 4 bases, the J end by 0 bases, with 13 bases between. CDR3 protein: CASSSPTRGSYEQYF. DNA for the CDR3: TGTGCCAGCAGCTCCCCGACAAGGGGCTCCTACGAGCAGTACTTC.

The rearrangement uses TRBV2 and TRBJ1-1, with a possible D match to TRBD1 (5 bases). V lost 3 bases to trimming and J lost 4 bases, with 15 bases between them. The CDR3 is made up of 15 amino acids. The germline V gene encodes CDR1 SNHLY and CDR2 FYNNEI. This chain's CDR3 is CASSERGGFGTEAFF. The CDR3 DNA reads as TGTGCCAGCAGTGAGAGGGGTGGTTTTGGCACTGAAGCTTTCTTT. Variable domain in full (rest from reference TRBV2 and TRBJ1-1): EPEVTQTPSHQVTQMGQEVILRCVPISNHLYFYWYRQILGQKVEFLVSFYNNEISEKSEIFDDQFSVERPDGSNFTLKIRSTKLEDSAMYFCASSERGGFGTEAFFGQGTRLTVV.

This chain connects TRBV20-1 to TRBJ2-7; 11 nucleotides match TRBD2. From germline, CDR1 is DFQATT and CDR2 SNEGSKA (reference sequence). This CDR3 region has 13 residues. The ends lost 3 bases at V and 6 bases at J; junction bases unmatched: 4. Here the CDR3 reads CSARTSGTSEQYF. The DNA for the CDR3 is TGCAGTGCTAGGACTAGCGGGACCTCCGAGCAGTACTTC.

This clonotype was seen repeatedly, ten times or more. The CDR3 loop reads CASSYYPLGNQPQHF. The CDR3 DNA reads TGTGCCAGCAGTTACTACCCGTTGGGCAATCAGCCCCAGCATTTT. V gene TRBV6-5 combines with J gene TRBJ1-5; D unclear. Trimming cost V 1 base and J 2 bases, with 9 bases left between them. Germline V gives CDR1 MNHEY, CDR2 SVGAGI. The CDR3 contains 15 residues.

This clonotype was found a few times. At one boundary the junction diverges from the germline segment, which might be a read error. CDR3: CASSLGGSGSTIYF. The CDR3 bases are TGTGCCAGCAGCTTGGGAGGGTCTGGAAGCACCATATATTTT. The rearrangement links TRBV5-5 to TRBJ1-3, with unresolved D. There are 14 residues in the CDR3. CDR1 SGHKS and CDR2 YYEKEE come from the germline V gene (reference sequence).

There are many counts of this clonotype. The rearrangement links TRBV7-3 to TRBJ2-7, with a tentative D call TRBD1 (6 bases). CDR3 length equals 13 residues. CDR1 is SGHTA and CDR2 is FQGTGA in the germline V gene. V lost 4 bases to trimming and J lost 1 base, with 8 bases between them. CDR3 residues: CASSWGQSYEQYF. The CDR3 nucleotides read TGTGCCAGCAGCTGGGGGCAGTCCTACGAGCAGTACTTC. The whole variable domain, filled in from reference TRBV7-3 and TRBJ2-7, reads GAGVSQTPSNKVTEKGKYVELRCDPISGHTALYWYRQSLGQGPEFLIYFQGTGAADDSGLPNDRFFAVRPEGSVSTLKIQRTERGDSAVYLCASSWGQSYEQYFGPGTRLTVT.

The sample holds a few counts of this clonotype. The chain combines TRBV30 with TRBJ2-5; 8 positions match TRBD2. Trimming took 8 bases from V and 6 from J; bases not matched to a gene: 14. The CDR3 is 14 amino acids. Germline-derived CDR1 and CDR2 are GTSNPN and SVGIG (reference sequence). The CDR3 reads CASLGGAQLKTQYF. Written as DNA, the CDR3 is TGTGCCAGCCTCGGGGGGGCCCAGTTAAAGACCCAGTACTTC.

This clonotype came up once. The rearrangement uses TRBV5-6 and TRBJ2-3; 10 nucleotides match TRBD2. Germline V gene sequence: CDR1 SGHDT, CDR2 YYEEEE. The CDR3 covers 15 residues. The trim removed 4 bases at V and 5 bases at J, leaving 7 bases unmatched. CDR3 in DNA: TGTGCCAGCAGCCAATCCGGGACTAGCGTAGATACGCAGTATTTT. Amino acid sequence: CASSQSGTSVDTQYF.

This chain uses TRBV4-2 with TRBJ2-1, with 8 bases that match TRBD1. Germline CDR1 LGHNA, CDR2 YNFKEQ. Trimming at V came to 5 bases and at J to 7 bases, leaving 19 bases not matched to a gene. The CDR3 is 18 residues long. This CDR3 reads CASSKLEQGWTGKNEQFF. CDR3 DNA: TGTGCCAGCAGCAAACTCGAACAGGGGTGGACAGGGAAGAATGAGCAGTTCTTC.

The chain is built from TRBV19 and TRBJ1-6; a weak D match, TRBD1 (5 bases). The germline V and J ends were trimmed by 5 bases and 8 bases, with 13 bases remaining between them. Germline-derived CDR1 and CDR2 are LNHDA and SQIVND (reference sequence). The CDR3 is made up of 14 amino acids. In DNA, the CDR3 is TGTGCCAGTAGTTGGGAGGCGGGGGATTCACCCCTCCACTTT. Its translation: CASSWEAGDSPLHF.

This chain joins TRBV11-1 and TRBJ1-1; tentatively, D is TRBD1 (5 bases). V lost 0 bases, J lost 1 base, and 18 bases lay in between. CDR3 length: 18 amino acids. The V gene's germline CDR1 is SGHAT and CDR2 FQDESV (reference sequence). CDR3 bases: TGTGCCAGCAGCTTAGCCTCCAGGACATCGTACGGGAACACTGAAGCTTTCTTT. Protein: CASSLASRTSYGNTEAFF. Full variable domain (outside the CDR3, taken from reference TRBV11-1 and TRBJ1-1): EAEVAQSPRYKITEKSQAVAFWCDPISGHATLYWYRQILGQGPELLVQFQDESVVDDSQLPKDRFSAERLKGVDSTLKIQPAELGDSAMYLCASSLASRTSYGNTEAFFGQGTRLTVV.